The clone carrying this TCR beta chain was seen only a few times. The entry originates in a study of response to subunit inactivated influenza vaccine. V was cut by 3 bases and J by 7 bases, with 12 bases left in between. This CDR3 is built from 14 residues. TCRdb redid the calling of the RT-PCR reads with MiXCR, one entry per CDR3 protein. The repertoire holds 800,000 or so distinct CDR3 sequences, with 21% as singletons. This rearrangement joins TRBV12-3 or TRBV12-4 to TRBJ1-4; the D gene is possibly TRBD1 (5 bases). The source of this sequence is a man aged 50 or older who received an inactivated influenza vaccine. Sequencing was performed on PBMCs from blood, taken around 5 days after vaccination. The CDR3 is CASSFQGVGEKLFF. CDR3 nucleotide sequence: TGTGCCAGCAGTTTTCAGGGAGTAGGTGAAAAACTGTTTTTT.